This T cell receptor beta chain was observed in a study of regulatory T cells in long-lasting Graves disease. Researchers made TCR beta libraries by using iRepertoire HTBI primers and running Arm-PCR on CDR3 regions. Using its own MiXCR run on the multiplex PCR reads, TCRdb lists one record per CDR3 protein. The sample lists about 500,000 distinct CDR3 sequences, around 15% occurring once. This clonotype was seen only a few times. No antigen is known for it. Time point noted: newly diagnosed GD, antithyroid drugs for less than 3 months. Making the TCR library involved RNA that had been extracted from PBMCs. Regarding the study as a whole: TRBV28, TRBJ1-2 and TRBJ2-5 emerged as the favored segments in persistent disease. Because few samples were included, accuracy may have been lower.

Losses at the gene ends were 5 bases for V and 0 bases for J; bases not matched to a gene: 16. The CDR3 consists of 19 residues. The germline V gene has CDR1 SGHDT and CDR2 YYEEEE. The data also belong to a second study, concerning T cells in Graves' hyperthyroidism and ophthalmopathy.

This clonotype was sampled from a man aged 35 to 55 with Graves disease. The chain couples TRBV5-6 to TRBJ2-1; 8 bases are a match to TRBD2. The sequencing here drew on peripheral blood mononuclear cells (PBMCs), taken at new diagnosis, from a patient treated with antithyroid drugs. The CDR3 is CASSSFLAGPTSSYNEQFF. The DNA for the CDR3 is TGTGCCAGCAGTTCATTTCTAGCGGGCCCTACTAGCTCCTACAATGAGCAGTTCTTC.